This entry is about one TCR beta chain. Its antigen is unidentified. These data are taken from a study of OX40 agonist ivuxolimab in advanced cancers. Findings of the study overall: The study found that CD8+ T cells averaged more expanded clones than CD4+.

The V and J ends lost 9 bases and 6 bases, in that order; junction bases with no gene match: 1. CDR1 is MRHNA and CDR2 is SNTAGT in the germline V gene. The CDR3 sequence is 11 residues long. Data came from immunoSEQ multiplex PCR; TCRdb stores just in-frame clones and leaves some out. The profile shows approximately 74,000 clones, approximately 83% of them singletons. This rearrangement joins TRBV6-4 to TRBJ2-2, with 7 bases lining up with TRBD1. This sample comprised CD4+ or CD8+ T cells sorted from blood, obtained in a trial of the OX40 agonist ivuxolimab. This clonotype originated in an adult with an advanced solid tumor such as melanoma, head and neck, liver or kidney cancer. Written as DNA, the CDR3 is TGTGCCAGAGGGGGCGCCGGGGAGCTGTTTTTT. Its protein is CARGGAGELFF.